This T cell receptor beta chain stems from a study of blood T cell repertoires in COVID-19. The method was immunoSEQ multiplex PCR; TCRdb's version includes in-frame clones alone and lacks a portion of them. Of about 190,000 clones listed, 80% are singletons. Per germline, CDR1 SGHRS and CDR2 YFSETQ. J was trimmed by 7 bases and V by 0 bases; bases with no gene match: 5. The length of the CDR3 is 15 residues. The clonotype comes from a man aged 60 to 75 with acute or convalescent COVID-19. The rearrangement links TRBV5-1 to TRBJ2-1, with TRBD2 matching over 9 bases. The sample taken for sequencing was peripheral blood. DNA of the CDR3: TGCGCCAGCAGCTTGGCGAGCGGGAGGATAAATGAGCAGTTCTTC. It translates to CASSLASGRINEQFF.